The present TCR beta chain was sequenced within a study of Graves' ophthalmopathy and Graves' hyperthyroidism. Study at large: Peripheral blood was obtained at first diagnosis, ahead of any treatment.

Amplification of the TCR beta CDR3 regions used RNA transcripts (as template). The library came from an HTBI-primed first-round RT-PCR and a second-round multiplex PCR. TCRdb ran MiXCR on the multiplex PCR reads and lists one entry per CDR3 protein. The sample carries some 410,000 distinct CDR3 sequences, over 20% recorded once. Other autoimmune diseases, uncontrolled infections, pregnancy and lactation each led to patient exclusion. Isolation of PBMCs was performed using roughly 10 ml of fresh peripheral blood. Study-level results: Using a 13-signature model, the authors split ophthalmopathy from stable hyperthyroidism, with roughly 90% sensitivity and 75% to 82% specificity.

V was cut by 5 bases and J by 0 bases, with 17 bases left in between. The CDR3 is 17 amino acids. Germline V lookup: CDR1 LNHNV, CDR2 YYDKDF (reference sequence). This clonotype appeared many times. The antigen remains undetermined. This receptor was identified in a woman aged 18-29 years with stable Graves' hyperthyroidism. The specimen sequenced was peripheral blood. This chain connects TRBV15 to TRBJ2-4, with D perhaps assigned TRBD1 or TRBD2 (5 bases each). CDR3 sequence: CATSLLQGALAKNIQYF. CDR3 in DNA: TGTGCCACCAGCCTACTCCAGGGAGCCCTAGCCAAAAACATTCAGTACTTC.